These T cell receptor beta chains were read from a single sample in a study of OX40 agonist ivuxolimab in advanced cancers. Clones were read by immunoSEQ multiplex PCR, and TCRdb kept only the in-frame ones, dropping some. The repertoire consists of about 79,000 clones, with about 90% occurring once and the leading ten covering about 3.8%. The starting material was CD4+ or CD8+ T cells sorted from blood, obtained in a trial of the OX40 agonist ivuxolimab. All receptors come from an adult with an advanced solid tumor such as melanoma, head and neck, liver or kidney cancer. Each CDR3 is given with its conserved first and last residue.

j_gene,v_gene,len,CDR3aa
TRBJ2-7,TRBV6-5,14,CASSERHLSYEQYF
TRBJ2-5,TRBV30,12,CAWSVGWETQYF
TRBJ2-4,TRBV28,15,CASSLGGAAKNIQYF
TRBJ2-5,TRBV18,13,CASSGNRGETQYF
TRBJ1-1,TRBV6-4,15,CASRDNYRANTEAFF
TRBJ2-1,TRBV10-3,15,CATRIGTSGANEQFF
TRBJ1-3,TRBV9,15,CASSETGFPGNTIYF
TRBJ2-5,TRBV6-6,13,CASSYWAGETQYF
TRBJ1-2,TRBV7-2,17,CASSPIAYLRQGGGYTF
TRBJ1-1,TRBV6-6,15,CASSVQAITNTEAFF
TRBJ2-5,TRBV6-6,14,CASRGLGAGGTQYF
TRBJ2-7,TRBV11-2,14,CASSFGTRIYEQYF
TRBJ1-3,TRBV10-2,13,CATFGDGGNTIYF
TRBJ1-5,TRBV6-5,14,CASRVTGDNQPQHF
TRBJ2-7,TRBV7-9,14,CASAKLAVSYEQYF
TRBJ2-7,TRBV14,13,CASSWGLRYEQYF
TRBJ2-3,TRBV28,12,CASREGTDTQYF
TRBJ2-3,TRBV6-5,14,CASRTSGRADTQYF
TRBJ2-5,TRBV9,16,CASSPGVVAGQETQYF
TRBJ2-7,TRBV5-5,12,CASSNEPGLGSF
TRBJ1-1,TRBV11-2,15,CASSLEVRMNTEAFF
TRBJ1-1,TRBV13,15,CASSLSMGLNTEAFF
TRBJ1-4,TRBV6-5,15,CASSVLGGTNEKLFF
TRBJ2-1,TRBV5-1,16,CASSPQPGVTYNEQFF
TRBJ2-1,TRBV14,17,CASSQETSGRYYNEQFF